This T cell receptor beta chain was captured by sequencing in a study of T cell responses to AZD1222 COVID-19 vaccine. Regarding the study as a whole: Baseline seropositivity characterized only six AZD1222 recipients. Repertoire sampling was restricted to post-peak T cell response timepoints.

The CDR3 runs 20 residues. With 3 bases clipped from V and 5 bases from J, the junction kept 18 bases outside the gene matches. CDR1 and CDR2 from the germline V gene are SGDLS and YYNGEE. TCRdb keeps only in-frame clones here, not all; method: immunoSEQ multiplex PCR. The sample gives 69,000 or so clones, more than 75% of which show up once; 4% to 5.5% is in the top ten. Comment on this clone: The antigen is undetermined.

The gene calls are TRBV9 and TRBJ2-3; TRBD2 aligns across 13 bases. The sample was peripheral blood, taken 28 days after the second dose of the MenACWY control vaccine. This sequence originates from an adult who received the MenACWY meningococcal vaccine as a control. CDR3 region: CASSGLDSRTSGRVRDTQYF. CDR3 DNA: TGTGCCAGCAGCGGTTTAGACTCTAGGACTAGCGGGAGAGTACGAGATACGCAGTATTTT.